This entry lists 3 T cell receptor beta chains sequenced from one sample in a study of cytotoxic CD8 clonotypes in ibrutinib-treated CLL. Libraries were prepared by immunoSEQ multiplex PCR; TCRdb keeps only in-frame clonotypes and omits some of them. The sample lists about 50,000 clones; 75% to 90% were seen once. Sequencing was performed on PBMCs, taken after 24 months of ibrutinib treatment. The receptors shown here come from a human donor with chronic lymphocytic leukemia.

This rearrangement joins TRBV19 to TRBJ1-2; no reliable D call. V shed 5 bases and J shed 4 bases, with 17 bases lying between them. Germline CDR1 LNHDA, CDR2 SQIVND (reference sequence). The CDR3 consists of 15 residues. For the CDR3, the DNA is TGTGCCAGTAGTGCCTCGACGGGGATTGGCTATGGCTACACCTTC. Residues: CASSASTGIGYGYTF.

The chain combines TRBV28 with TRBJ2-7; 7 bases are shared with TRBD1. The V gene's germline CDR1 is MDHEN and CDR2 SYDVKM. This CDR3 region has 15 residues. V was clipped by 7 bases and J by 2 bases; unmatched bases: 11. The CDR3 protein is CASNRRDSETYEQYF. The CDR3 nucleotides read TGTGCCAGCAATCGCCGGGACAGTGAAACCTACGAGCAGTACTTC.

The chain couples TRBV2 to TRBJ2-7; TRBD2 might be the D (6 bases). The CDR3 runs 14 residues. Per germline, CDR1 SNHLY and CDR2 FYNNEI. The V gene lost 10 bases and the J gene lost 0 bases, with 16 bases spanning the gap. The CDR3 DNA sequence: TGTGCCACCAAAGGAGGGACCATCTCCTACGAGCAGTACTTC. It is translated as CATKGGTISYEQYF.